The clone carrying this TCR beta chain was detected only once. Original methodology: Researchers report that nucleated cell counts were estimated from reference gene primer amplification. The method was immunoSEQ multiplex PCR; TCRdb's version includes in-frame clones alone and lacks a portion of them. V, J and clone size were drawn from that table, and D and trimming were deduced from the DNA. The sample records about 110,000 clones, approximately 68% being singletons. The sample originates from a study of blood T cell repertoires in COVID-19. This CDR3 spans 14 amino acids. Deletions cut 0 bases from V and 8 bases from J, with 11 bases between. Germline CDR1 reads SGHRS; CDR2 reads YFSETQ.

The chain is built from TRBV5-1 and TRBJ1-4; D unclear. The clonotype originates from a woman aged 60 to 75 with acute or convalescent COVID-19. Sequencing used peripheral blood. The CDR3 spells CASSLGDQAEKLFF. The CDR3 DNA reads as TGCGCCAGCAGCTTGGGTGACCAGGCGGAAAAACTGTTTTTT.